This TCR beta chain is drawn from a study of blood T cell repertoires in COVID-19. Generated by immunoSEQ multiplex PCR, the TCRdb table keeps only in-frame clones and is missing some. The repertoire holds 45,000 to 55,000 clones, with roughly 83% as singletons. This sequence was found in a woman aged 80 or over with acute or convalescent COVID-19. Sample: peripheral blood.

The CDR3 DNA reads TGCAGTGCTAGTGGGGACAGTGGAAACACCATATATTTT. This translates into CSASGDSGNTIYF. The J gene is TRBJ1-3, the V gene TRBV20-1; 7 nucleotides line up with TRBD1. The CDR3 extends over 13 amino acids. V gave up 3 bases and J gave up 3 bases; unmatched junction bases: 2. Looked up from germline, CDR1 is DFQATT and CDR2 is SNEGSKA (reference sequence).